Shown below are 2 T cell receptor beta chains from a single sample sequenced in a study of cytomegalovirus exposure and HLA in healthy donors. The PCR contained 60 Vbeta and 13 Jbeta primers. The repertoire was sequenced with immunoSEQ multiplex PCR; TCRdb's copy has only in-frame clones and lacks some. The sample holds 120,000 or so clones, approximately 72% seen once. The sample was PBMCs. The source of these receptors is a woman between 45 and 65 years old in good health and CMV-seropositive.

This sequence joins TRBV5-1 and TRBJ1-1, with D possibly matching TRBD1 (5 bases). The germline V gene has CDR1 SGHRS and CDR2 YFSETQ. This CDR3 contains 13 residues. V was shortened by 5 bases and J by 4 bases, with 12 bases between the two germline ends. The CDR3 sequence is CASSGAGPTEAFF. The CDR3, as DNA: TGCGCCAGCAGTGGGGCAGGGCCCACTGAAGCTTTCTTT.

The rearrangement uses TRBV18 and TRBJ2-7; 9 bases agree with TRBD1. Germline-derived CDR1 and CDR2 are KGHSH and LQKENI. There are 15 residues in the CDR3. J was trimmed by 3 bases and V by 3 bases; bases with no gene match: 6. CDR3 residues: CASSPGTGSLYEQYF. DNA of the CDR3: TGTGCCAGCTCACCCGGGACAGGGAGTCTCTACGAGCAGTACTTC. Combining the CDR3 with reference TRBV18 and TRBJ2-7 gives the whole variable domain NAGVMQNPRHLVRRRGQEARLRCSPMKGHSHVYWYRQLPEEGLKFMVYLQKENIIDESGMPKERFSAEFPKEGPSILRIQQVVRGDSAAYFCASSPGTGSLYEQYFGPGTRLTVT.